The present T cell receptor (beta chain) was sequenced within a study of identical twins. Study-wide results and limits: Cord blood beta clonotypes that were abundant carried fewer insertions, and memory repertoires showed no such trend. The presence of invariant MAIT and iNKT cells could partly confound analyses of zero-insertion sequences. Out-of-frame beta chain sequences displayed weaker excess sharing between twins.

One entry per CDR3 protein, called by TCRdb with MiXCR from the 5' RACE reads. In the table there are 690,000 or so distinct CDR3 sequences, over 8.5% of which are singletons. The length of the CDR3 is 15 residues. Per germline, CDR1 MNHEY and CDR2 SVGAGI. The ends were cut back, 7 bases at V and 9 bases at J, with 19 bases in the middle. Points on this clonotype: Antigen unknown.

These data also formed part of another study, on yellow fever vaccine responses in identical twins.

Specimen: PBMCs. The sequence derives from a woman between 18 and 29 years old in good health. This sequence joins TRBV6-5 and TRBJ1-6; D unresolved. The CDR3 is CASTVTGIGSSPLHF. As DNA, the CDR3 is TGTGCCAGCACCGTTACGGGTATCGGAAGTTCACCCCTCCACTTT.